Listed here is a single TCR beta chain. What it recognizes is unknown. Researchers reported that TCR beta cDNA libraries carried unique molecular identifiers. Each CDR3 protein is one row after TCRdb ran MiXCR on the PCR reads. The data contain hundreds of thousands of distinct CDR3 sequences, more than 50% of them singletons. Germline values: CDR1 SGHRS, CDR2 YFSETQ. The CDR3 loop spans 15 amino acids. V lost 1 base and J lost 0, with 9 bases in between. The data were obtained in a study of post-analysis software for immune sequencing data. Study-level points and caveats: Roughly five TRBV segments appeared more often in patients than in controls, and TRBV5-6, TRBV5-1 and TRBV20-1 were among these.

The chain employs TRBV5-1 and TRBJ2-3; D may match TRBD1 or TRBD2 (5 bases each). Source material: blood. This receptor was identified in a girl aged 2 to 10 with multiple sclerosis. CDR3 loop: CASSLRGVSTDTQYF. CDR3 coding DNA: TGCGCCAGCAGCTTGCGAGGGGTGAGCACAGATACGCAGTATTTT.